The rows below give T cell receptor beta chains drawn from one sample of a study of radiotherapy plus CTLA-4 blockade in lung cancer. Repertoires were generated with immunoSEQ multiplex PCR, while TCRdb's copy carries only in-frame clones and drops some. The sample contains about 70,000 clones, approximately 76% of which appear only once. The sequencing used peripheral blood, collected from a patient treated with radiotherapy plus ipilimumab. These receptors were obtained from a human donor with non-small cell lung cancer whose response to radiotherapy plus ipilimumab could not be evaluated. Some clones in this sample may be carry-over from other donors' samples. CDR3s include the opening cysteine and the closing phenylalanine or tryptophan. D genes are given only for firm matches. Size values are once, few and many counts, or a class for expanded clones, and some rows have none.

>NA|TRBV4-3|NA|TRBJ2-6
CASSQVGGSGANVLTF
TGCGCCAGCAGCCAAGTGGGGGGCTCTGGGGCCAACGTCCTGACTTTC
>NA|TRBV4-2|NA|TRBJ2-7
CASSQGSAYEQYF
TGTGCCAGCAGCCAAGGTTCCGCCTACGAGCAGTACTTC
>NA|TRBV5-4|NA|TRBJ2-3
CASSLPWGRTDTQYF
TGTGCCAGCAGCTTACCCTGGGGCAGGACAGATACGCAGTATTTT
>NA|TRBV6-5|TRBD1|TRBJ1-5
CASSFGTGVRPQHF
TGTGCCAGCAGTTTCGGGACAGGGGTGAGGCCCCAGCATTTT
>NA|TRBV5-1|TRBD2|TRBJ2-3
CASSLLAGATDTQYF
TGCGCCAGCAGCTTACTAGCGGGGGCCACAGATACGCAGTATTTT
>few|TRBV6-6|TRBD1|TRBJ1-3
CASSRQGRDSLTIYF
TGTGCCAGCAGCCGACAGGGTAGGGACTCCCTCACCATATATTTT
>NA|TRBV7-6|NA|TRBJ1-2
CASSPTRYYGYTF
TGTGCCAGCAGCCCAACGCGATACTATGGCTACACCTTC
>NA|TRBV5-5|TRBD2|TRBJ2-7
CASSGSAGVSYEQYF
TGTGCCAGCAGCGGTTCAGCGGGGGTCTCCTACGAGCAGTACTTC
>NA|TRBV2|TRBD1|TRBJ1-5
CASRQQGPSGSQHF
TGTGCCAGCAGACAACAGGGGCCCTCGGGGTCCCAGCATTTT
>NA|TRBV28|NA|TRBJ1-2
CASSLPGDYGYTF
TGTGCCAGCAGTTTGCCAGGGGACTATGGCTACACCTTC
>few|TRBV5-1|NA|TRBJ1-1
CASGFGGDTEAFF
TGCGCCAGCGGGTTCGGAGGGGACACTGAAGCTTTCTTT
>few|TRBV6-6|NA|TRBJ1-3
CASSYSMGGSGNTIYF
TGTGCCAGCAGTTACTCGATGGGGGGTTCCGGAAACACCATATATTTT
>once|TRBV27|NA|TRBJ2-7
CATATTGLPPYEQYF
TGTGCCACCGCGACCACAGGGTTGCCCCCCTACGAGCAGTACTTC
>NA|TRBV29-1|NA|TRBJ2-3
CSTRQADTQYF
TGCAGCACCCGACAGGCAGATACGCAGTATTTT
>NA|TRBV5-4|TRBD2|TRBJ2-3
CASSLASGGAGSTDTQYF
TGTGCCAGCAGCTTGGCTAGCGGGGGGGCGGGTAGCACAGATACGCAGTATTTT
>NA|TRBV4-1|NA|TRBJ2-7
CASSQETLVDEQYF
TGCGCCAGCAGCCAAGAAACTCTGGTGGACGAGCAGTACTTC
>NA|TRBV27|TRBD2|TRBJ2-1
CASIAPGLVREQFF
TGTGCCAGCATCGCTCCGGGACTAGTTCGTGAGCAGTTCTTC
>few|TRBV6-5|TRBD1|TRBJ2-5
CASSYLGTEETQYF
TGTGCCAGCAGTTACCTCGGGACAGAAGAGACCCAGTACTTC
>NA|TRBV5-4|TRBD1|TRBJ1-4
CASSPGQVPTNEKLFF
TGTGCCAGCAGCCCCGGACAGGTTCCAACTAATGAAAAACTGTTTTTT
>NA|TRBV6-5|TRBD2|TRBJ2-7
CASSPTGGYEQYF
TGTGCCAGCAGCCCAACGGGGGGCTACGAGCAGTACTTC
>NA|TRBV6-5|TRBD1|TRBJ1-2
CASSRGYPSNYGYTF
TGTGCCAGCAGCAGGGGGTATCCTTCTAACTATGGCTACACCTTC
>NA|TRBV5-6|NA|TRBJ2-1
CASSSLGLLYEQFF
TGTGCCAGCAGCTCCCTTGGACTTCTCTATGAGCAGTTCTTC
>NA|TRBV5-8|NA|TRBJ2-7
CASAGGQAYEQYF
TGTGCCAGCGCCGGAGGGCAGGCCTACGAGCAGTACTTC
>NA|TRBV15|TRBD1|TRBJ2-1
CATSSHRGAHNEQFF
TGTGCCACCAGCAGTCACAGGGGAGCCCACAATGAGCAGTTCTTC
>NA|TRBV7-2|TRBD1|TRBJ1-1
CASNRGWTTEAFF
TGTGCCAGCAACAGGGGTTGGACCACTGAAGCTTTCTTT
>once|TRBV27|NA|TRBJ1-1
CASSLRGRGQAFF
TGTGCCAGCAGTTTACGAGGCAGGGGCCAAGCTTTCTTT
>NA|TRBV2|TRBD2|TRBJ2-7
CATKESSGGDEQYF
TGTGCCACCAAGGAGTCTAGCGGGGGCGACGAGCAGTACTTC
>NA|TRBV25-1|TRBD2|TRBJ2-2
CASSQGGIGGELFF
TGTGCCAGCAGCCAGGGAGGGATAGGCGGGGAGCTGTTTTTT
>NA|TRBV2|TRBD1|TRBJ2-5
CASRWAGGDETQYF
TGTGCCAGTAGGTGGGCAGGGGGCGACGAGACCCAGTACTTC
>NA|TRBV27|NA|TRBJ2-3
CASSIQLSTDTQYF
TGTGCCAGCAGTATACAGCTGAGCACAGATACGCAGTATTTT
>NA|TRBV5-1|NA|TRBJ1-4
CASSLGGKTNEKLFF
TGCGCCAGCAGCTTGGGCGGTAAAACTAATGAAAAACTGTTTTTT
>NA|TRBV28|NA|TRBJ1-2
CASSFVQLHGYTF
TGTGCCAGCAGTTTTGTACAATTACATGGCTACACCTTC
>NA|TRBV27|NA|TRBJ2-1
CASSLTGGRNEQFF
TGTGCCAGCAGTTTGACCGGGGGGCGTAATGAGCAGTTCTTC
>few|TRBV18|TRBD1|TRBJ1-1
CASSPQGARTEAFF
TGTGCCAGCTCACCACAGGGGGCGCGCACTGAAGCTTTCTTT